The 21 T cell receptor beta chains below were found in one sample sequenced in a study of blood T cell dynamics during melanoma immunotherapy. The time point here: week 3, after first cycle of checkpoint inhibitor. The data were produced by immunoSEQ multiplex PCR, yet TCRdb's version contains in-frame clones alone and is incomplete. Of 9,500 to 15,000 clones in the sample, around 89% were seen once. The specimen comprised blood, sampled from a patient treated with checkpoint blockade. These receptors all come from a human donor with melanoma.

This clone is a singleton in its sample. V is TRBV4-1 and J is TRBJ1-2; the D gene is possibly TRBD1 (5 bases). Trimming removed 4 bases at V and 4 bases at J, with 16 bases between. Germline CDR1 is MGHRA and CDR2 is YSYEKL. The CDR3 consists of 15 residues. CDR3 sequence: CASSLDPGTPYGYTF. In DNA, the CDR3 is TGCGCCAGCAGCCTAGACCCCGGGACGCCCTATGGCTACACCTTC.

This sequence joins TRBV29-1 and TRBJ1-1, with a weak D call TRBD1 (6 bases). Trimming shortened V by 3 bases and J by 4 bases, and 12 bases separated the two germline ends. Germline lookup yields CDR1 SQVTM and CDR2 ANQGSEA. The CDR3 is 13 residues long. The CDR3, as DNA: TGCAGCGTTGACAGGGGTTTTGGCACTGAAGCTTTCTTT. Translation gives CSVDRGFGTEAFF.

The chain joins TRBV5-1 to TRBJ2-1, with 11 bases that match TRBD2. CDR1 and CDR2 (germline): SGHRS, YFSETQ. J lost 1 base, V lost 0 bases, and 3 bases had no gene match. The CDR3 sequence is 17 residues long. The CDR3 DNA sequence: TGCGCCAGCAGCTTGGTTAGCGGGGGGGCGTCCTACAATGAGCAGTTCTTC. This encodes CASSLVSGGASYNEQFF.

This clone was recorded only once. V is TRBV10-3 and J is TRBJ2-5; 11 nucleotides agree with TRBD1. Germline V gene data show CDR1 as ENHRY and CDR2 as SYGVKD. CDR3 length: 14 residues. V was clipped by 0 bases and J by 11 bases; unmatched bases: 5. The DNA for the CDR3 is TGTGCCATCAGTGAGTCGGACAGGGGGCGGGAGCAGTACTTC. As protein: CAISESDRGREQYF.

The chain combines TRBV5-1 with TRBJ2-6; D is possibly TRBD2 (6 bases). This CDR3 is built from 14 residues. Trimming removed 5 bases from V and 2 bases from J, with 8 bases in between. Germline-derived CDR1 and CDR2 are SGHRS and YFSETQ. The CDR3 region has the DNA TGCGCCAGCAGTGGGGAGGCTGGGGCCAACGTCCTGACTTTC. Amino acid sequence: CASSGEAGANVLTF.

The rearrangement joins TRBV6-1 to TRBJ2-7, with D tentatively TRBD1 or TRBD2 (5 bases each). Trimming stripped 10 bases from V and 7 bases from J, with 20 bases between. The CDR3 loop spans 13 amino acids. Germline V gene sequence: CDR1 MNHNS, CDR2 SASEGT. The CDR3 DNA reads TGTGCCACCACCGGGACGGGGTTGGGGGAGCAGTACTTC. Residues: CATTGTGLGEQYF.

The V call is TRBV10-2, the J call TRBJ1-5; the D gene is possibly TRBD1 (6 bases). CDR1 and CDR2 from the germline V gene are WSHSY and SAAADI. The CDR3 loop spans 13 amino acids. The V end was cut by 6 bases, the J end by 7 bases, with 13 bases between. CDR3 nucleotide sequence: TGCGCCAGCAGCGTGACAGGACGGCAGCCCCAGCATTTT. Amino acids: CASSVTGRQPQHF.

This clone was seen once. The chain recombines TRBV7-3 with TRBJ2-7; TRBD1 matches at 7 bases. Trimming cost V 1 base and J 1 base; bases outside gene matches: 4. The CDR3 extends over 15 amino acids. The germline V gene has CDR1 SGHTA and CDR2 FQGTGA. CDR3 loop: CASSLRGGRSYEQYF. The CDR3, as DNA: TGTGCCAGCAGCTTAAGAGGGGGCCGGTCCTACGAGCAGTACTTC.

The rearrangement links TRBV6-1 to TRBJ1-1, with D maybe TRBD1 (5 bases). The CDR3 spans 14 residues. The germline V gene encodes CDR1 MNHNS and CDR2 SASEGT. Trimming took 7 bases from V and 3 from J, leaving 15 bases between them. The CDR3 loop is CASTRGRADTEAFF. The CDR3 nucleotides read TGTGCCAGCACCCGCGGCAGGGCTGACACTGAAGCTTTCTTT.

The rearrangement links TRBV6-4 to TRBJ2-3; TRBD2 matches 12 bases. The V gene's germline CDR1 is MRHNA and CDR2 SNTAGT. This CDR3 is 15 amino acids long. After removal of 4 bases from V and 6 bases from J, the junction contained 5 bases not matched to a gene. In nucleotides, the CDR3 is TGTGCCAGCAGTGCGACTAGCGGGGGCGTCGATACGCAGTATTTT. Translation: CASSATSGGVDTQYF.

The chain links TRBV29-1 to TRBJ2-7; TRBD1 matches at 8 bases. The CDR3 is made up of 14 amino acids. V dropped 5 bases and J dropped 0; count of bases not matched to a gene: 6. Per germline, CDR1 SQVTM and CDR2 ANQGSEA. The CDR3 spells CSVRTGWSSYEQYF. In nucleotides, the CDR3 is TGCAGCGTTAGGACAGGGTGGAGCTCCTACGAGCAGTACTTC.

This chain connects TRBV19 to TRBJ2-2; no clear D gene. Trimming shortened V by 1 base and J by 0 bases, and 6 bases separated the two germline ends. The CDR3 contains 15 residues. Germline V gives CDR1 LNHDA, CDR2 SQIVND (reference sequence). The CDR3: CASSIGLANTGELFF. The CDR3 DNA sequence: TGTGCCAGTAGTATAGGGTTGGCGAACACCGGGGAGCTGTTTTTT.

CDR3 DNA: TGTGCCAGCAGGGAACCGGGACAGGGGGCGAGGGAGCAGTACTTC. It yields the protein CASREPGQGAREQYF. V usage is TRBV2 and J usage is TRBJ2-7; 12 bases are shared with TRBD1. J gave up 7 bases and V 6 bases, and 10 bases lay outside the gene matches. The CDR3 is 15 residues long. Germline V lookup: CDR1 SNHLY, CDR2 FYNNEI. The full variable domain, completed using reference TRBV2 and TRBJ2-7, is EPEVTQTPSHQVTQMGQEVILRCVPISNHLYFYWYRQILGQKVEFLVSFYNNEISEKSEIFDDQFSVERPDGSNFTLKIRSTKLEDSAMYFCASREPGQGAREQYFGPGTRLTVT.

This chain joins TRBV11-2 and TRBJ2-7; a possible D gene is TRBD2 (6 bases). The V gene's germline CDR1 is SGHAT and CDR2 FQNNGV. Trimming removed 5 bases at V and 4 bases at J, with 15 bases between. CDR3 length: 14 amino acids. CDR3 loop: CASSQGRGGYEQYF. The CDR3 DNA sequence: TGTGCCAGCAGCCAGGGACGGGGAGGTTACGAGCAGTACTTC. The whole variable domain, filled in from reference TRBV11-2 and TRBJ2-7, reads EAGVAQSPRYKIIEKRQSVAFWCNPISGHATLYWYQQILGQGPKLLIQFQNNGVVDDSQLPKDRFSAERLKGVDSTLKIQPAKLEDSAVYLCASSQGRGGYEQYFGPGTRLTVT.

The gene calls are TRBV11-2 and TRBJ2-5; TRBD2 matches at 7 bases. Germline trimming cut 5 bases from V and 5 bases from J; bases unmatched to any gene: 11. Germline-derived CDR1 and CDR2 are SGHAT and FQNNGV. The CDR3 loop spans 15 amino acids. CDR3 nucleotide sequence: TGTGCCAGCAGCCCGTCGCGGGAGACGGGGGAGACCCAGTACTTC. This sequence encodes CASSPSRETGETQYF. Looking up the rest from reference TRBV11-2 and TRBJ2-5 gives the full variable domain: EAGVAQSPRYKIIEKRQSVAFWCNPISGHATLYWYQQILGQGPKLLIQFQNNGVVDDSQLPKDRFSAERLKGVDSTLKIQPAKLEDSAVYLCASSPSRETGETQYFGPGTRLLVL.

V gene TRBV5-6 combines with J gene TRBJ1-1, with no clear D. V was shortened by 4 bases and J by 3 bases, with 13 bases between the two germline ends. Germline V CDR1 and CDR2: SGHDT, YYEEEE. The CDR3 is 14 amino acids. CDR3 DNA: TGTGCCAGCAGCGTAGGAGGGCGAGACACTGAAGCTTTCTTT. Translation: CASSVGGRDTEAFF.

V usage is TRBV29-1 and J usage is TRBJ2-5, with 8 bases aligning to TRBD2. V lost 7 bases and J lost 6; bases outside the gene matches: 10. Per germline, CDR1 SQVTM and CDR2 ANQGSEA. CDR3 length: 13 amino acids. The CDR3 sequence: CSARTGGAKTQYF. Written as DNA, the CDR3 is TGCAGCGCCCGTACCGGGGGGGCGAAGACCCAGTACTTC.

The CDR3 region has the DNA TGTGCCACCCGTAAGGGGGAACAATACAATGAGCAGTTCTTC. This sequence encodes CATRKGEQYNEQFF. This chain connects TRBV27 to TRBJ2-1, with D possibly TRBD1 on 6 matching bases. Germline V lookup: CDR1 MNHEY, CDR2 SMNVEV (reference sequence). The V end lost 10 bases, the J end lost 4 bases, and 17 bases lay between the germline ends. This CDR3 is 14 amino acids long.

This clone was seen more than once but under ten times. This rearrangement joins TRBV15 to TRBJ2-1; 10 positions agree with TRBD1. V trimming: 4 bases; J trimming: 4 bases; junction bases outside the gene matches: 7. Germline CDR1 LNHNV, CDR2 YYDKDF (reference sequence). The CDR3 consists of 16 residues. The chain's CDR3 is CATSKSGTGDYNEQFF. CDR3 DNA: TGTGCCACCAGCAAATCCGGGACAGGGGATTACAATGAGCAGTTCTTC.

The chain links TRBV19 to TRBJ2-5; 9 nucleotides match TRBD2. The trim removed 5 bases at V and 5 bases at J, leaving 6 bases unmatched. Germline V lookup: CDR1 LNHDA, CDR2 SQIVND (reference sequence). This CDR3 has 14 residues. The CDR3 reads CASSLGTSPETQYF. Here the CDR3 DNA reads TGTGCCAGTAGTCTCGGGACTAGCCCGGAGACCCAGTACTTC.

The genes are TRBV5-1 and TRBJ2-1, with 9 bases matching TRBD2. The CDR3 is 17 residues long. With V trimmed by 4 bases and J by 2 bases, 10 bases remained unmatched. Germline CDR1 and CDR2: SGHRS and YFSETQ. DNA of the CDR3: TGCGCCAGCAGCCCGATGTTGCAGCGGGGGGCCTACAATGAGCAGTTCTTC. It is translated as CASSPMLQRGAYNEQFF.